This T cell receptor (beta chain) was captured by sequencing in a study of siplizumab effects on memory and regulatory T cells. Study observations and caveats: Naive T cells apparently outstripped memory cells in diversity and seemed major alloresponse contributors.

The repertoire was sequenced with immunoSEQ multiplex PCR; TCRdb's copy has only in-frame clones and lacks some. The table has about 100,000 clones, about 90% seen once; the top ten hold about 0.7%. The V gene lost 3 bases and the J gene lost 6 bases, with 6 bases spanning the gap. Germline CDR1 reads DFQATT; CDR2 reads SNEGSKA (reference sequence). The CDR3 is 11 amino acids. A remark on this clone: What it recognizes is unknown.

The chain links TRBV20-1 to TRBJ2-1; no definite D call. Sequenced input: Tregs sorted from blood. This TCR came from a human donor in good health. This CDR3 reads CSASPLNEQFF. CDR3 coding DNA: TGCAGTGCTAGTCCCCTCAATGAGCAGTTCTTC.